What follows are 32 T cell receptor beta chains derived from one specimen sequenced in a study of blood T cell repertoires in COVID-19. Sequencing was performed with immunoSEQ multiplex PCR; in TCRdb, only in-frame clones are kept and a portion is missing. The data show about 480,000 clones, with 70% to 90% seen just once and less than 2% held by the top ten. Source material: PBMCs or T cells enriched from blood (not recorded which). Receptors were obtained from a woman between 35 and 50 years old who had recovered from COVID-19.

J is TRBJ1-4 and V is TRBV9, with 11 nucleotides matching TRBD1. The CDR3 loop spans 19 amino acids. After removal of 3 bases from V and 4 bases from J, the junction contained 14 bases not matched to a gene. CDR1 SGDLS and CDR2 YYNGEE come from the germline V gene. The CDR3: CASSAGLGQGGSGNEKLFF. The DNA for the CDR3 is TGTGCCAGCAGCGCAGGTTTGGGACAGGGGGGCTCCGGTAATGAAAAACTGTTTTTT. Drawing the rest from reference TRBV9 and TRBJ1-4, the complete variable domain is DSGVTQTPKHLITATGQRVTLRCSPRSGDLSVYWYQQSLDQGLQFLIQYYNGEERAKGNILERFSAQQFPDLHSELNLSSLELGDSALYFCASSAGLGQGGSGNEKLFFGSGTQLSVL.

This sequence joins TRBV6-5 and TRBJ1-2; D might be TRBD1 (5 bases). Trimming left V 6 bases short and J 3 bases short, with 11 bases between. Germline CDR1 and CDR2: MNHEY and SVGAGI. The CDR3 runs to 13 residues. The DNA of the CDR3 is TGTGCCAGCAGCCGACAGACCCACTATGGCTACACCTTC. This gives the protein CASSRQTHYGYTF.

The chain links TRBV7-2 to TRBJ2-4; TRBD1 matches 7 bases. This CDR3 is built from 16 residues. Germline loops: CDR1 SGHTA, CDR2 FQGNSA. V shed 5 bases and J 0 bases; nucleotides not matched to a gene: 7. The CDR3 spells CASSPRTGLAKNIQYF. In nucleotides, the CDR3 is TGTGCCAGCAGCCCCCGGACAGGCCTAGCCAAAAACATTCAGTACTTC.

CDR3 DNA sequence: TGCGCCAGCAGCTTTGGCGGGGGCTTGGAGACCCAGTACTTC. It encodes CASSFGGGLETQYF. The V gene is TRBV5-1, the J gene TRBJ2-5; possibly TRBD2 for D (7 bases). Deletions cut 2 bases from V and 5 bases from J, with 13 bases between. In germline, CDR1 is SGHRS, CDR2 YFSETQ. The CDR3 totals 14 residues.

The V and J genes are TRBV9 and TRBJ2-2, with unresolved D. With 0 bases removed from V and 0 bases from J, the gap between germline ends came to 6 bases. Germline loops: CDR1 SGDLS, CDR2 YYNGEE. The CDR3 runs 15 residues. The CDR3: CASSVGPANTGELFF. The CDR3 bases are TGTGCCAGCAGCGTAGGTCCGGCGAACACCGGGGAGCTGTTTTTT. Variable domain in full (rest from reference TRBV9 and TRBJ2-2): DSGVTQTPKHLITATGQRVTLRCSPRSGDLSVYWYQQSLDQGLQFLIQYYNGEERAKGNILERFSAQQFPDLHSELNLSSLELGDSALYFCASSVGPANTGELFFGEGSRLTVL.

The V call is TRBV19, the J call TRBJ2-7, with D possibly matching TRBD2 (5 bases). Germline V lookup: CDR1 LNHDA, CDR2 SQIVND (reference sequence). The length of the CDR3 is 16 residues. V lost 6 bases and J lost 0, with 18 bases in between. This chain's CDR3 is CASSPLLRGTSYEQYF. CDR3 in DNA: TGTGCCAGTAGCCCCCTCCTCCGGGGAACCTCCTACGAGCAGTACTTC.

The V gene is TRBV19, the J gene TRBJ1-1, with D perhaps TRBD1 (5 bases). The CDR3 is 10 amino acids. In germline, CDR1 is LNHDA, CDR2 SQIVND (reference sequence). Trimming stripped 10 bases from V and 8 bases from J, with 11 bases between. The CDR3 sequence is CATRQIEAFF. DNA of the CDR3: TGTGCCACGCGACAGATCGAAGCTTTCTTT.

This sequence joins TRBV5-4 and TRBJ2-1, with 10 positions matching TRBD1. Germline V gene lookup returns CDR1 SGHNT and CDR2 YYREEE (reference sequence). V lost 0 bases to trimming and J lost 6 bases; unmatched junction nucleotides: 6. CDR3 length equals 16 residues. This CDR3 is CASSLDRQGASNEQFF. The CDR3 DNA reads as TGTGCCAGCAGCTTGGACAGACAGGGGGCCTCCAATGAGCAGTTCTTC.

The CDR3 nucleotides are TGTGCCAGCAGTCGCATGGGGACTGCCTCGGGAAACACCATATATTTT. Translating it yields CASSRMGTASGNTIYF. The chain couples TRBV2 to TRBJ1-3; D is possibly TRBD1 (5 bases). CDR3 length: 16 amino acids. V lost 5 bases and J lost 4, with 18 bases in between. The germline gives CDR1 SNHLY, CDR2 FYNNEI.

The V call is TRBV5-4, the J call TRBJ2-1, with 11 nucleotides matching TRBD2. There are 15 residues in the CDR3. The trim removed 0 bases at V and 7 bases at J, leaving 3 bases unmatched. Germline CDR1 SGHNT, CDR2 YYREEE (reference sequence). In nucleotides, the CDR3 is TGTGCCAGCAGCTTGGGACTAGCGGGAAGAAATGAGCAGTTCTTC. Its protein is CASSLGLAGRNEQFF. Filled out from reference TRBV5-4 and TRBJ2-1, the complete variable domain reads ETGVTQSPTHLIKTRGQQVTLRCSSQSGHNTVSWYQQALGQGPQFIFQYYREEENGRGNFPPRFSGLQFPNYSSELNVNALELDDSALYLCASSLGLAGRNEQFFGPGTRLTVL.

The chain links TRBV3-1 (or the pseudogene TRBV3-2) to TRBJ2-1; 9 bases align to TRBD1. J lost 4 bases, V lost 5 bases, and 9 bases had no gene match. This CDR3 region has 16 residues. Germline V gene lookup returns CDR1 LGHDT and CDR2 YNNKEL (reference sequence). In nucleotides, the CDR3 is TGTGCCAGCAGCTCTTCGGGACAGGGACTATACAATGAGCAGTTCTTC. Its translation is CASSSSGQGLYNEQFF.

The chain combines TRBV7-2 with TRBJ2-7; weak D call: TRBD2 (6 bases). Trimming cost V 6 bases and J 0 bases, with 15 bases left between them. The CDR3 sequence is 15 residues long. Germline V CDR1 and CDR2: SGHTA, FQGNSA. The CDR3 nucleotides read TGTGCCAGCAGTGGTAGCGGATCCAACTCCTACGAGCAGTACTTC. Protein sequence: CASSGSGSNSYEQYF.

The V gene is TRBV19, the J gene TRBJ2-3; TRBD2 might be the D (5 bases). The CDR3 sequence is 11 residues long. Per germline, CDR1 LNHDA and CDR2 SQIVND (reference sequence). V was pared by 3 bases and J by 12 bases, with 10 bases between. The CDR3 sequence is CASSIREEQYF. Here the CDR3 DNA reads TGTGCCAGTAGTATCCGGGAAGAACAGTATTTT.

This clone was seen only once. The rearrangement joins TRBV29-1 to TRBJ2-3; tentative D call: TRBD2 (5 bases). With 3 bases removed from V and 5 bases from J, the gap between germline ends came to 12 bases. This CDR3 has 13 amino acids. The germline CDR1 and CDR2 sequences are SQVTM and ANQGSEA. The CDR3 DNA is TGCAGCGTTGATCGGGGAGTACAAGATACGCAGTATTTT. Translating it yields CSVDRGVQDTQYF.

This clone appeared a few times. This rearrangement joins TRBV6-5 to TRBJ1-2; TRBD1 matches 8 bases. The germline CDR1 and CDR2 sequences are MNHEY and SVGAGI. V lost 5 bases to trimming and J lost 8 bases; unmatched junction nucleotides: 4. The CDR3 runs to 12 residues. CDR3 amino acids: CASSRQGIGYTF. For the CDR3, the DNA is TGTGCCAGCAGTCGACAGGGGATCGGCTACACCTTC.

The genes are TRBV2 and TRBJ2-7, with 8 bases lining up with TRBD1. Germline loops: CDR1 SNHLY, CDR2 FYNNEI. The CDR3 covers 16 residues. V was clipped by 1 base and J by 4 bases; unmatched bases: 9. This CDR3 reads CASSEDFRQGPYEQYF. The DNA for the CDR3 is TGTGCCAGCAGTGAAGATTTCAGACAGGGGCCATACGAGCAGTACTTC. Looking up the rest from reference TRBV2 and TRBJ2-7 gives the full variable domain: EPEVTQTPSHQVTQMGQEVILRCVPISNHLYFYWYRQILGQKVEFLVSFYNNEISEKSEIFDDQFSVERPDGSNFTLKIRSTKLEDSAMYFCASSEDFRQGPYEQYFGPGTRLTVT.

J is TRBJ2-5 and V is TRBV18; possible D gene TRBD1, 5 bases. The V and J ends lost 2 bases and 1 base respectively, with 8 bases between them. The CDR3 consists of 14 residues. Looked up from germline, CDR1 is KGHSH and CDR2 is LQKENI. The CDR3 DNA follows: TGTGCCAGCTCACCAGCCGACAGCCAAGAGACCCAGTACTTC. It encodes CASSPADSQETQYF. The full variable domain, completed using reference TRBV18 and TRBJ2-5, is NAGVMQNPRHLVRRRGQEARLRCSPMKGHSHVYWYRQLPEEGLKFMVYLQKENIIDESGMPKERFSAEFPKEGPSILRIQQVVRGDSAAYFCASSPADSQETQYFGPGTRLLVL.

This rearrangement joins TRBV5-1 to TRBJ2-5, with 10 bases matching TRBD1. Losses at the gene ends were 7 bases for V and 3 bases for J; bases not matched to a gene: 6. The germline V gene encodes CDR1 SGHRS and CDR2 YFSETQ. The CDR3 is 14 residues long. The CDR3 spells CASRAGTGEETQYF. CDR3 bases: TGCGCCAGCCGCGCCGGGACAGGGGAAGAGACCCAGTACTTC.

The chain carries TRBV5-1 and TRBJ2-2, with 7 bases fitting TRBD2. The CDR3 runs to 17 residues. V was clipped by 2 bases and J by 0 bases; unmatched bases: 7. Germline-derived CDR1 and CDR2 are SGHRS and YFSETQ. The CDR3 loop is CASSFSRGDPNTGELFF. The CDR3 DNA reads as TGCGCCAGCAGCTTCTCCCGGGGGGACCCGAACACCGGGGAGCTGTTTTTT. The full variable domain, rest sourced from reference TRBV5-1 and TRBJ2-2, is KAGVTQTPRYLIKTRGQQVTLSCSPISGHRSVSWYQQTPGQGLQFLFEYFSETQRNKGNFPGRFSGRQFSNSRSEMNVSTLELGDSALYLCASSFSRGDPNTGELFFGEGSRLTVL.

The V gene is TRBV29-1, the J gene TRBJ1-1; a possible D gene is TRBD1 (5 bases). The germline V gene encodes CDR1 SQVTM and CDR2 ANQGSEA. The CDR3 contains 14 residues. V was pared by 5 bases and J by 0 bases, with 13 bases between. CDR3 in amino acids: CSVFQGLMNTEAFF. CDR3 in DNA: TGCAGCGTTTTCCAGGGCCTCATGAACACTGAAGCTTTCTTT.

The rearrangement joins TRBV3-1 (or the pseudogene TRBV3-2) to TRBJ2-1; 7 bases map to TRBD2. This CDR3 contains 15 residues. V gave up 4 bases and J gave up 4 bases; unmatched junction bases: 7. Germline lookup yields CDR1 LGHDT and CDR2 YNNKEL (reference sequence). CDR3 DNA: TGTGCCAGCAGCCGGAGCGGGGTGTTTTACAATGAGCAGTTCTTC. This translates into CASSRSGVFYNEQFF.

This chain's CDR3 is CAATSGSPGANVLTF. The DNA of the CDR3 is TGTGCCGCGACTAGCGGGAGTCCTGGGGCCAACGTCCTGACTTTC. This chain uses TRBV10-3 with TRBJ2-6; 12 nucleotides match TRBD2. Germline V gene lookup returns CDR1 ENHRY and CDR2 SYGVKD. The CDR3 covers 15 residues. With 11 bases clipped from V and 2 bases from J, the junction kept 4 bases outside the gene matches.

The V gene is TRBV9, the J gene TRBJ2-7; 9 bases agree with TRBD2. Germline trimming cut 3 bases from V and 7 bases from J; bases unmatched to any gene: 8. The CDR3 extends over 14 amino acids. CDR1 is SGDLS, CDR2 YYNGEE, per germline. The CDR3, as DNA: TGTGCCAGCAGCGCAGAGGCGGGAGGGACTGAGCAGTACTTC. Its protein is CASSAEAGGTEQYF.

V gene TRBV6-5 combines with J gene TRBJ1-2; D gene unclear. The CDR3 runs 13 residues. V was pared by 2 bases and J by 6 bases, with 10 bases between. The germline V gene has CDR1 MNHEY and CDR2 SVGAGI. Here the CDR3 DNA reads TGTGCCAGCAGTTACCGCGACTGGAATGGCTACACCTTC. Its translation: CASSYRDWNGYTF.

This chain uses TRBV9 with TRBJ2-7; TRBD2 matches at 9 bases. This CDR3 region has 15 residues. Germline-derived CDR1 and CDR2 are SGDLS and YYNGEE. V lost 4 bases to trimming and J lost 2 bases; unmatched junction nucleotides: 7. Here the CDR3 reads CASSPYSSGAYEQYF. The CDR3 coding sequence is TGTGCCAGCAGCCCTTACTCTAGCGGGGCCTACGAGCAGTACTTC.

The chain carries TRBV28 and TRBJ1-1, with D maybe TRBD1 (6 bases). The V end lost 6 bases, the J end lost 5 bases, and 16 bases lay between the germline ends. The CDR3 covers 14 residues. Germline lookup yields CDR1 MDHEN and CDR2 SYDVKM. Here the CDR3 DNA reads TGTGCCAGCAGGTCGGGGGGGGCTGGTACTGAAGCTTTCTTT. This codes for CASRSGGAGTEAFF.

The DNA of the CDR3 is TGCGCCAGCAGTGAGTCGTGGGAGTATGGCTACACCTTC. Translated: CASSESWEYGYTF. This chain uses TRBV10-1 with TRBJ1-2; unclear D gene. Germline V gene data show CDR1 as WNHNN and CDR2 as SYGVQD (reference sequence). V was pared by 0 bases and J by 5 bases, with 7 bases between. The CDR3 sequence is 13 residues long.

Remarks on this clone: Other DNA sequences in this sample translate to the same CDR3. This chain joins TRBV18 and TRBJ1-1, with TRBD1 identical over 10 bases. J gave up 0 bases and V 2 bases, and 0 bases lay outside the gene matches. The CDR3 has 15 amino acids. CDR1 is KGHSH and CDR2 is LQKENI in the germline V gene. The CDR3 region is CASSPGQGVNTEAFF. The DNA of the CDR3 is TGTGCCAGCTCACCAGGACAGGGGGTGAACACTGAAGCTTTCTTT.

The genes are TRBV2 and TRBJ1-1; 12 positions agree with TRBD1. V was clipped by 3 bases and J by 1 base; unmatched bases: 6. The CDR3 has 17 amino acids. Germline V gives CDR1 SNHLY, CDR2 FYNNEI. This CDR3 is CASSDPGQGAWNTEAFF. Written as DNA, the CDR3 is TGTGCCAGCAGTGACCCGGGACAGGGGGCATGGAACACTGAAGCTTTCTTT.

The CDR3 region has the DNA TGTGCCAGCAAGTCAGATGGAAACACCATATATTTT. Translation gives CASKSDGNTIYF. The chain uses TRBV27 and TRBJ1-3; no reliable D call. The V end lost 7 bases, the J end lost 3 bases, and 7 bases lay between the germline ends. CDR1 and CDR2 (germline): MNHEY, SMNVEV (reference sequence). CDR3 size: 12 residues.

The J gene is TRBJ2-7, the V gene TRBV6-1, with 8 nucleotides matching TRBD2. Germline V gene sequence: CDR1 MNHNS, CDR2 SASEGT. The V gene end was trimmed by 1 base and the J gene end by 2 bases; junction bases not matched to a gene: 4. The CDR3 length is 15 residues. CDR3 region: CASSEDREGTYEQYF. CDR3 bases: TGTGCCAGCAGTGAAGACCGGGAGGGCACCTACGAGCAGTACTTC.

This clone was recorded only once. The rearrangement links TRBV27 to TRBJ1-6; TRBD1 is a possible D gene (5 bases). Germline lookup yields CDR1 MNHEY and CDR2 SMNVEV (reference sequence). V was trimmed by 7 bases and J by 6 bases, leaving 16 bases between them. This CDR3 is 15 amino acids long. The CDR3, as DNA: TGTGCCAGCACCCTCGTCCCGGGACTTAATTCACCCCTCCACTTT. Protein product: CASTLVPGLNSPLHF.